This T cell receptor (beta chain) was sequenced in a study of blood T cell repertoires in COVID-19. In the study overall: Sites in the United States, Italy and Spain provided acute and convalescent COVID-19 samples. PBMCs, B-cell-depleted T cells, or T cells were the source of the cDNA or gDNA that made up the material.

How the authors handled the data: Amplification from reference gene primers served as the basis for estimated nucleated cell counts. Sequencing was performed with immunoSEQ multiplex PCR; in TCRdb, only in-frame clones are kept and a portion is missing. V, J and clone size reflect that table, while D and trimming were determined from the DNA. The sample has around 300,000 clones, 70% to 90% seen once; the top ten hold about 3.9%. The length of the CDR3 is 15 residues. V was pared by 5 bases and J by 3 bases, with 6 bases of the junction left unmatched. Looked up from germline, CDR1 is SGHRS and CDR2 is YFSETQ.

Material for sequencing was peripheral blood. This TCR was recovered from a woman between 50 and 59 years old with active or convalescent COVID-19. The genes are TRBV5-1 and TRBJ2-7; 12 positions agree with TRBD2. The CDR3 DNA reads as TGCGCCAGCAGTTTACTAGCGGGAGGAGGCTACGAGCAGTACTTC. This codes for CASSLLAGGGYEQYF.